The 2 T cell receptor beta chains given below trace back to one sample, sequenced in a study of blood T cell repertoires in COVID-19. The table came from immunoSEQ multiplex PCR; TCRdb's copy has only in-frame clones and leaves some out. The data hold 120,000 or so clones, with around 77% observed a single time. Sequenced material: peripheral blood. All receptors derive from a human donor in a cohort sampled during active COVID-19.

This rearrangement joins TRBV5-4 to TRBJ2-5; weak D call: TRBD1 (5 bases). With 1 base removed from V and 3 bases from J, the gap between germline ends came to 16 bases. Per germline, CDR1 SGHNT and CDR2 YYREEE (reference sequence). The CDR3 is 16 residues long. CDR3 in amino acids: CASSLRAWWGEETQYF. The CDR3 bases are TGTGCCAGCAGCTTGAGGGCGTGGTGGGGCGAAGAGACCCAGTACTTC. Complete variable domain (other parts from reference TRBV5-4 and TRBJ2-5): ETGVTQSPTHLIKTRGQQVTLRCSSQSGHNTVSWYQQALGQGPQFIFQYYREEENGRGNFPPRFSGLQFPNYSSELNVNALELDDSALYLCASSLRAWWGEETQYFGPGTRLLVL.

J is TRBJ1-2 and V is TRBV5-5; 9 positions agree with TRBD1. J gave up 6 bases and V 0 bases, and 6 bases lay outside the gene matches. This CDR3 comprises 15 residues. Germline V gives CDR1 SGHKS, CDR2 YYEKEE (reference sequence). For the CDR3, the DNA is TGTGCCAGCAGCTTGGGAACAGGGGGCGCAAATGGCTACACCTTC. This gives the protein CASSLGTGGANGYTF.